This TCR beta chain originates from a study of T-cell reconstitution after alpha-beta-depleted transplantation in children. Study-wide results and limits: After one year, T-cell counts and TCRbeta diversity mostly came from new T cells. There were reportedly several hundred expanded graft clones from which alpha-beta T cells came about two months after transplant.

There are 16 residues in the CDR3. V dropped 3 bases and J dropped 1 base, with 17 bases sitting between them. CDR1 DFQATT and CDR2 SNEGSKA come from the germline V gene (reference sequence). Using unique molecular identifiers, the investigators prepared the TCRbeta library. One entry per CDR3 protein, called by TCRdb with MiXCR from the PCR reads. The sample records about 830,000 distinct CDR3 sequences, under 20% being singletons. Note on this clonotype: What it recognizes is unknown.

The material sequenced was PBMCs, mostly from graft donor cells, taken 360 days after TCRalphabeta/CD19-depleted stem cell transplant. The TCR was taken from a male patient aged 10 to 17 who had a stem cell transplant for acute lymphoblastic leukemia, so the T cells may come from the graft donor. V gene TRBV20-1 combines with J gene TRBJ2-3; tentatively, D is TRBD1 (6 bases). The CDR3 DNA reads TGCAGTGCTAGCAGGGGACCCTCTGGTGGCACAGATACGCAGTATTTT. Protein sequence: CSASRGPSGGTDTQYF.